The rows below give T cell receptor beta chains drawn from one sample of a study of blood T cell repertoires in COVID-19. The method was immunoSEQ multiplex PCR; TCRdb's version includes in-frame clones alone and lacks a portion of them. The data show 99,000 or so clones, around four fifths seen once. The sample consisted of peripheral blood. The receptors here all came from a man in his 60s with acute or convalescent COVID-19. Both conserved end residues are part of each CDR3. A D gene is named only where the DNA matches it firmly. The listing skips clone size in some rows; elsewhere it reads once, few, many or a size class.

J: TRBJ1-5; size: NA; V: TRBV30; D: TRBD1; CDR3: CAWSERGPFQPQHF; DNA: TGTGCCTGGAGTGAGAGGGGGCCCTTTCAGCCCCAGCATTTT
J: TRBJ1-6; size: NA; V: TRBV7-3; D: NA; CDR3: CASSLEGAGNSPLHF; DNA: TGTGCCAGCAGCTTAGAAGGGGCAGGTAATTCACCCCTCCACTTT
J: TRBJ2-1; size: NA; V: TRBV11-1; D: TRBD2; CDR3: CASSLTGTSMYEQFF; DNA: TGTGCCAGCAGCTTAACCGGGACTAGTATGTATGAGCAGTTCTTC
J: TRBJ1-4; size: few; V: TRBV11-2; D: TRBD1; CDR3: CASSPIRQGAANEKLFF; DNA: TGTGCCAGCAGCCCCATAAGACAGGGGGCGGCTAATGAAAAACTGTTTTTT
J: TRBJ2-1; size: NA; V: TRBV7-3; D: TRBD1; CDR3: CASSLTTGGNEQFF; DNA: TGTGCCAGCAGCTTAACAACAGGGGGCAATGAGCAGTTCTTC
J: TRBJ1-2; size: NA; V: TRBV13; D: NA; CDR3: CASSPPLGGYTF; DNA: TGTGCCAGCAGCCCCCCTCTAGGTGGCTACACCTTC
J: TRBJ2-2; size: NA; V: TRBV6-4; D: TRBD2; CDR3: CASSAAGGQGTGELFF; DNA: TGTGCCAGCAGCGCAGCGGGAGGGCAGGGCACCGGGGAGCTGTTTTTT
J: TRBJ2-2; size: NA; V: TRBV5-1; D: NA; CDR3: CASSFTTNTGELFF; DNA: TGCGCCAGCAGCTTCACTACCAACACCGGGGAGCTGTTTTTT
J: TRBJ1-2; size: NA; V: TRBV5-1; D: NA; CDR3: CASSLDGAGNNGYTF; DNA: TGCGCCAGCAGCTTGGATGGGGCAGGAAATAATGGCTACACCTTC
J: TRBJ2-1; size: NA; V: TRBV5-1; D: TRBD2; CDR3: CASSSGLAGADEQFF; DNA: TGCGCCAGCAGCTCGGGACTAGCGGGAGCGGATGAGCAGTTCTTC
J: TRBJ2-7; size: once; V: TRBV19; D: TRBD1; CDR3: CASTPTGKFNEQYF; DNA: TGTGCCAGTACCCCGACAGGGAAGTTCAACGAGCAGTACTTC
J: TRBJ1-1; size: NA; V: TRBV12-5; D: TRBD1; CDR3: CASGQGQGAWSEAFF; DNA: TGTGCTAGTGGTCAGGGACAGGGGGCATGGTCTGAAGCTTTCTTT
J: TRBJ1-6; size: NA; V: TRBV7-8; D: NA; CDR3: CASSLNLLSSYNSPLHF; DNA: TGTGCCAGCAGCTTAAATCTGTTGAGCTCCTATAATTCACCCCTCCACTTT
J: TRBJ2-1; size: NA; V: TRBV6-2/TRBV6-3; D: NA; CDR3: CASSYVVAGWGNEQFF; DNA: TGTGCCAGCAGTTACGTGGTGGCGGGATGGGGGAATGAGCAGTTCTTC
J: TRBJ1-5; size: NA; V: TRBV20-1; D: NA; CDR3: CSASDGRDYNQPQHF; DNA: TGCAGTGCTAGTGATGGCAGGGACTACAATCAGCCCCAGCATTTT
J: TRBJ2-1; size: NA; V: TRBV19; D: TRBD1; CDR3: CASSTGQAYNEQFF; DNA: TGTGCCAGTAGTACGGGACAGGCGTACAATGAGCAGTTCTTC
J: TRBJ2-2; size: NA; V: TRBV7-2; D: NA; CDR3: CASSHIYHPGELFF; DNA: TGTGCCAGCAGCCATATCTACCATCCCGGGGAGCTGTTTTTT
J: TRBJ2-7; size: NA; V: TRBV7-3; D: TRBD1; CDR3: CASSPRDSLVNEQYF; DNA: TGTGCCAGCAGCCCTAGGGACAGTCTTGTTAACGAGCAGTACTTC
J: TRBJ1-5; size: NA; V: TRBV12-5; D: NA; CDR3: CASGLVPGLPQHF; DNA: TGTGCTAGTGGTTTGGTACCAGGGCTGCCCCAGCATTTT
J: TRBJ2-6; size: NA; V: TRBV10-3; D: TRBD1; CDR3: CAISEEIGGAGANVLTF; DNA: TGTGCCATCAGTGAAGAGATAGGGGGCGCTGGGGCCAACGTCCTGACTTTC
J: TRBJ1-6; size: NA; V: TRBV3-1/TRBV3-2; D: NA; CDR3: CASSQGSRRGYSPLHF; DNA: TGTGCCAGCAGCCAAGGCTCTCGACGGGGATACTCACCCCTCCACTTT
J: TRBJ2-3; size: NA; V: TRBV4-3; D: NA; CDR3: CASSQDSAGDTQYF; DNA: TGCGCCAGCAGCCAAGATTCGGCGGGAGATACGCAGTATTTT
J: TRBJ2-5; size: NA; V: TRBV7-3; D: NA; CDR3: CASSFVGRETQYF; DNA: TGTGCCAGCAGCTTCGTAGGGAGAGAGACCCAGTACTTC
J: TRBJ1-5; size: NA; V: TRBV10-3; D: NA; CDR3: CAIGTQDSNQPQHF; DNA: TGTGCCATCGGTACTCAGGATAGCAATCAGCCCCAGCATTTT
J: TRBJ2-7; size: many; V: TRBV9; D: TRBD1; CDR3: CASSLAGTGLYEQYF; DNA: TGTGCCAGCAGCCTCGCCGGGACAGGGCTCTACGAGCAGTACTTC
J: TRBJ2-3; size: medium-sized; V: TRBV7-8; D: NA; CDR3: CASSSPAGGPDTQYF; DNA: TGTGCCAGCAGCTCCCCGGCAGGGGGGCCAGATACGCAGTATTTT
J: TRBJ1-4; size: NA; V: TRBV11-3; D: NA; CDR3: CASSLFRETNEKLFF; DNA: TGTGCCAGCAGCTTATTCCGGGAAACTAATGAAAAACTGTTTTTT
J: TRBJ1-6; size: NA; V: TRBV5-6; D: TRBD1; CDR3: CASRLADRGTSPLHF; DNA: TGTGCCAGCAGGCTCGCGGACAGGGGTACCTCACCCCTCCACTTT
J: TRBJ1-5; size: NA; V: TRBV6-2/TRBV6-3; D: NA; CDR3: CASTPLTGYQPQHF; DNA: TGTGCCAGCACCCCCCTGACAGGCTATCAGCCCCAGCATTTT
J: TRBJ2-7; size: NA; V: TRBV7-2; D: TRBD1; CDR3: CASSARTGLYEQYF; DNA: TGTGCCAGCAGCGCGCGGACAGGACTCTACGAGCAGTACTTC
J: TRBJ2-7; size: few; V: TRBV4-1; D: TRBD2; CDR3: CASSHQLAGPYEQYF; DNA: TGCGCCAGCAGCCACCAACTAGCGGGACCCTACGAGCAGTACTTC
J: TRBJ1-1; size: few; V: TRBV11-2; D: NA; CDR3: CASSLSGARNTEAFF; DNA: TGTGCCAGCAGCCTAAGCGGGGCGAGGAACACTGAAGCTTTCTTT
J: TRBJ1-1; size: NA; V: TRBV29-1; D: NA; CDR3: CSELGAKYTEAFF; DNA: TGCAGCGAGCTGGGGGCGAAGTACACTGAAGCTTTCTTT
J: TRBJ2-2; size: NA; V: TRBV5-1; D: TRBD1; CDR3: CASSTGGNTGELFF; DNA: TGCGCCAGCAGTACAGGGGGGAACACCGGGGAGCTGTTTTTT
J: TRBJ2-1; size: once; V: TRBV2; D: NA; CDR3: CASSEGRTSYNEQFF; DNA: TGTGCCAGCAGTGAGGGGAGAACGTCCTACAATGAGCAGTTCTTC
J: TRBJ2-7; size: NA; V: TRBV7-8; D: TRBD2; CDR3: CASSLGGGSYEQYF; DNA: TGTGCCAGCAGCTTAGGCGGGGGGTCCTACGAGCAGTACTTC
J: TRBJ1-2; size: NA; V: TRBV3-1/TRBV3-2; D: NA; CDR3: CASSHGYYGYTF; DNA: TGTGCCAGCAGCCACGGGTACTATGGCTACACCTTC
J: TRBJ1-1; size: once; V: TRBV18; D: NA; CDR3: CASSWDGGWTEAFF; DNA: TGTGCCAGCTCTTGGGACGGGGGTTGGACTGAAGCTTTCTTT
J: TRBJ2-3; size: NA; V: TRBV19; D: TRBD1; CDR3: CASSIGNRGNTQYF; DNA: TGTGCCAGTAGTATAGGAAACAGGGGAAATACGCAGTATTTT
J: TRBJ1-1; size: few; V: TRBV7-9; D: TRBD1; CDR3: CASSSDRQGASTEAFF; DNA: TGTGCCAGCAGCTCCGACCGACAGGGGGCAAGCACTGAAGCTTTCTTT
J: TRBJ2-7; size: NA; V: TRBV27; D: NA; CDR3: CASSLSNPIGGYSYEQYF; DNA: TGTGCCAGCAGTTTATCAAACCCGATTGGGGGGTACTCCTACGAGCAGTACTTC
J: TRBJ1-1; size: NA; V: TRBV6-5; D: TRBD1; CDR3: CASSDSTGGNTEAFF; DNA: TGTGCCAGCAGTGACTCCACAGGGGGTAACACTGAAGCTTTCTTT
J: TRBJ2-7; size: many; V: TRBV4-1; D: NA; CDR3: CASSRGMGTYEQYF; DNA: TGCGCCAGCAGCCGAGGGATGGGCACCTACGAGCAGTACTTC
J: TRBJ1-2; size: few; V: TRBV25-1; D: NA; CDR3: CASSPTQTHYGYTF; DNA: TGTGCCAGCAGTCCTACTCAGACTCACTATGGCTACACCTTC
J: TRBJ1-1; size: NA; V: TRBV5-1; D: TRBD1; CDR3: CASSPGQGNTEAFF; DNA: TGCGCCAGCAGCCCGGGACAGGGGAACACTGAAGCTTTCTTT
J: TRBJ1-2; size: NA; V: TRBV19; D: TRBD1; CDR3: CASGRGQDGSNYGYTF; DNA: TGTGCCAGTGGCAGGGGGCAAGACGGTTCTAACTATGGCTACACCTTC